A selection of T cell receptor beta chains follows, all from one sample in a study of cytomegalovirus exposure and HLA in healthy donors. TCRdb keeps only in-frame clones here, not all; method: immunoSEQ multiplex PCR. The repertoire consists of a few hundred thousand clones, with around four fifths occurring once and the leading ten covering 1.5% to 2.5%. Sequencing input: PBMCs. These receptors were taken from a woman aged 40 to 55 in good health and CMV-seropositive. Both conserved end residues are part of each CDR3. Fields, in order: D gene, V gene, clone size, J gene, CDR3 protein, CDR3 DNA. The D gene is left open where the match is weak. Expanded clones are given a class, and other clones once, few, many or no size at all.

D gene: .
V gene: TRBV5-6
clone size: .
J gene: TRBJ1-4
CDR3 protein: CASSTPGSEKLFF
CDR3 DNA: TGTGCCAGCAGCACCCCCGGGAGTGAAAAACTGTTTTTT

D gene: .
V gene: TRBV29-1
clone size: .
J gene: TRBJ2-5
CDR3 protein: CSHRVQETQYF
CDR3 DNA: TGCAGCCACCGGGTCCAAGAGACCCAGTACTTC

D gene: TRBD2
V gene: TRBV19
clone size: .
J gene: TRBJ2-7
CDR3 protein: CASSIRLAGGPYEQYF
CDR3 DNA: TGTGCCAGTAGTATACGACTAGCGGGAGGACCCTACGAGCAGTACTTC

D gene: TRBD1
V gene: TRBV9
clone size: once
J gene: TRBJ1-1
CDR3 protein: CASSVGDRAWDTEAFF
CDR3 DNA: TGTGCCAGCAGCGTTGGGGACAGGGCATGGGACACTGAAGCTTTCTTT

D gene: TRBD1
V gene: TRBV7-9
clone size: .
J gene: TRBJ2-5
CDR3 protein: CASSFRDRGPATPKETQYF
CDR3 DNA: TGTGCCAGCAGCTTTCGAGACAGGGGGCCGGCAACCCCTAAGGAGACCCAGTACTTC

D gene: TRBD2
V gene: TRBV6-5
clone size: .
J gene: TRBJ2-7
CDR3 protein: CASSYLTSGSYEQYF
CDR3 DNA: TGTGCCAGCAGTTACCTCACTAGCGGCTCCTACGAGCAGTACTTC

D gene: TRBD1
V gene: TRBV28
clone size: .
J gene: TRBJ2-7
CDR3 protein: CASSPGTGHSYEQYF
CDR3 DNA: TGTGCCAGCAGTCCAGGGACAGGTCATTCCTACGAGCAGTACTTC

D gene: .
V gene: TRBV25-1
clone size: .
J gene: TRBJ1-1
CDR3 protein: CASSEGGGGGTEAFF
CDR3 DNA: TGTGCCAGCAGTGAAGGTGGGGGGGGAGGCACTGAAGCTTTCTTT

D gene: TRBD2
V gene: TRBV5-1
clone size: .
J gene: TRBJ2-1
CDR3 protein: CASSLEAGGPVDEQFF
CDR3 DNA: TGCGCCAGCAGCTTGGAGGCGGGAGGGCCGGTGGATGAGCAGTTCTTC

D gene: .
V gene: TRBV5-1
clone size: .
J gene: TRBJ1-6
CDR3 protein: CASRESTGGSSPLHF
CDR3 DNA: TGCGCCAGCAGGGAATCCACGGGAGGGAGTTCACCCCTCCACTTT

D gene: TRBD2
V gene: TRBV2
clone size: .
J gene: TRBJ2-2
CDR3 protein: CASSGTSANTGELFF
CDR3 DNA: TGTGCCAGCAGTGGGACTAGCGCTAACACCGGGGAGCTGTTTTTT

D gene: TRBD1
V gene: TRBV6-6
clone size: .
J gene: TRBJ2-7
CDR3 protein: CASRDGTGYEQYF
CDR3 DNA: TGTGCCAGCAGGGACGGGACAGGCTACGAGCAGTACTTC

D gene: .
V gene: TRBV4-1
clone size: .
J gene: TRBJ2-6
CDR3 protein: CASSQDWNRDFSGANVLTF
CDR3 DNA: TGCGCCAGCAGCCAAGATTGGAACCGGGATTTCTCTGGGGCCAACGTCCTGACTTTC

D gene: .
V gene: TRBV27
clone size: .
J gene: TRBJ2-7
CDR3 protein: CASSLSSHLYEQYF
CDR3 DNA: TGTGCCAGCAGTTTATCGAGTCATCTCTACGAGCAGTACTTC

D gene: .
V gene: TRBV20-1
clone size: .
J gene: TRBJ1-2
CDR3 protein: CSLGGSYGYTF
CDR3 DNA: TGCAGCTTGGGGGGGAGCTATGGCTACACCTTC

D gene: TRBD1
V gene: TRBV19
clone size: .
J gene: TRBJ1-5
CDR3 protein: CASSIGPGQGRQPQHF
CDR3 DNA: TGTGCCAGTAGTATAGGGCCCGGACAGGGTCGTCAGCCCCAGCATTTT

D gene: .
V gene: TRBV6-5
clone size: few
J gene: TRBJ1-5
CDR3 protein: CASSYAGSGNQPQHF
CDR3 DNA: TGTGCCAGCAGTTACGCGGGGTCCGGGAATCAGCCCCAGCATTTT

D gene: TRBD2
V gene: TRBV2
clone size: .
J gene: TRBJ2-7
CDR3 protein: CASIQEGLAGSEQYF
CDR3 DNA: TGTGCCAGCATCCAAGAGGGACTAGCGGGAAGCGAGCAGTACTTC

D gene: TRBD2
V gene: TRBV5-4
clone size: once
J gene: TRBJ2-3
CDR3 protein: CASSCAARLLAVRTDTQYF
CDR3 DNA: TGTGCCAGCAGCTGCGCAGCCCGCTTGCTAGCGGTACGCACAGATACGCAGTATTTT

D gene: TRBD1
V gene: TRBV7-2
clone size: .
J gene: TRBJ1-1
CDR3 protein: CASSFTGGTNTEAFF
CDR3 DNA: TGTGCCAGCAGCTTTACAGGGGGGACAAACACTGAAGCTTTCTTT

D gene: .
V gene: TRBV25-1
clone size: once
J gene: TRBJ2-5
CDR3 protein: CASSESGPWTQYF
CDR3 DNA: TGTGCCAGCAGTGAATCAGGCCCATGGACCCAGTACTTC

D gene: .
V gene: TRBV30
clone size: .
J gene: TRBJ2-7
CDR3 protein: CAWQMAGNYEQYF
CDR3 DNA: TGTGCCTGGCAGATGGCGGGGAACTACGAGCAGTACTTC

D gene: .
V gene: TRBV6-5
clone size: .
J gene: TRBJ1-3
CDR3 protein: CASSSGSSGNTIYF
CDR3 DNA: TGTGCCAGCAGCTCAGGCAGCTCTGGAAACACCATATATTTT

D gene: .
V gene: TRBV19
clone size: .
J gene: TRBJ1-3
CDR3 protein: CASSIARGSSSGNTIYF
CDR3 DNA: TGTGCCAGTAGTATAGCACGGGGATCGTCCTCTGGAAACACCATATATTTT

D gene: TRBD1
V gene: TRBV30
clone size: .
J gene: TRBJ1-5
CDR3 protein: CAASTGQVSPNNQPQHF
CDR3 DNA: TGTGCCGCATCCACGGGACAGGTATCTCCGAACAATCAGCCCCAGCATTTT

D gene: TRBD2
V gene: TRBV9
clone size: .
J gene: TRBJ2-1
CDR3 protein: CASNAGVSGEQFF
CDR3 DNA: TGTGCCAGCAACGCGGGAGTATCCGGTGAGCAGTTCTTC

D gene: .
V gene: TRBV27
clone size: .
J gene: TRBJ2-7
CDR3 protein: CASSSTTPGTLLSYEQYF
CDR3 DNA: TGTGCCAGCAGTTCCACTACTCCCGGGACTCTACTTTCCTACGAGCAGTACTTC

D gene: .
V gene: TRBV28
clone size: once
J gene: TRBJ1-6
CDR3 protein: CASSSPQGRNSPLHF
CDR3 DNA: TGTGCCAGCAGTAGTCCACAGGGTAGAAATTCACCCCTCCACTTT

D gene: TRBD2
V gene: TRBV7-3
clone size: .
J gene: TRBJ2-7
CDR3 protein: CASSLGLAGVDEQYF
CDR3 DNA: TGTGCCAGCAGCTTAGGACTAGCGGGAGTCGACGAGCAGTACTTC

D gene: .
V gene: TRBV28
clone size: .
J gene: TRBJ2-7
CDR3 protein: CASSSGPYEQYF
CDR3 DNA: TGTGCCAGCAGTTCAGGCCCCTACGAGCAGTACTTC

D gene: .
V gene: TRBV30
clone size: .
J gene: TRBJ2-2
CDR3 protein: CAWSVREITSGELFF
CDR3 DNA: TGTGCCTGGAGTGTACGCGAGATTACGTCCGGGGAGCTGTTTTTT

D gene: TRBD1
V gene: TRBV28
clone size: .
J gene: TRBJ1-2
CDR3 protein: CASKGGDRDNYGYTF
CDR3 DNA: TGTGCCAGCAAGGGGGGGGACAGGGATAACTATGGCTACACCTTC

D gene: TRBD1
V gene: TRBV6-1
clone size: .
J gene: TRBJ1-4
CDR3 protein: CASRDRQGGGKLFF
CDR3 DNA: TGTGCCAGCAGAGACAGACAGGGTGGTGGAAAACTGTTTTTT

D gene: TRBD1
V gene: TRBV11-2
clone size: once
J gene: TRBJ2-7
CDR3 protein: CASSSGQVHYEQYF
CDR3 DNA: TGTGCCAGCAGCTCGGGACAGGTTCACTACGAGCAGTACTTC